The rows below give T cell receptor beta chains drawn from one sample of a study of early T cells in non-severe SARS-CoV-2 infection. MiXCR, applied by TCRdb to the 5' RACE reads, yields one record per CDR3 protein. Of about 52,000 distinct CDR3 sequences listed, 8% to 8.5% were seen once; the top ten hold about 9%. Sequenced material: whole blood. The receptor source for this set is an adult who was a healthcare worker with PCR-confirmed SARS-CoV-2 infection or an uninfected control (not recorded which). Both conserved end residues are part of each CDR3. The D gene is left open where the match is weak. Clone sizes are given selectively: once, few, many, or a class where the clone is expanded.

D gene	V gene	clone size	J gene	CDR3 DNA	CDR3 protein
-	TRBV12-5	few	TRBJ2-7	TGTGCTAGTGGTACCGGGATCCCAACCTACGAGCAGTACTTC	CASGTGIPTYEQYF
-	TRBV28	-	TRBJ2-5	TGTGCCAGCAGTTTTCGAGTAGGGACCCAAGAGACCCAGTACTTC	CASSFRVGTQETQYF
-	TRBV27	-	TRBJ2-2	TGTGCCAGCAGTTTTCTTTACACCGGGGAGCTGTTTTTT	CASSFLYTGELFF
TRBD1	TRBV29-1	-	TRBJ2-7	TGCAGCGTCGGACAGGGAAATTCCTACGAGCAGTACTTC	CSVGQGNSYEQYF
TRBD2	TRBV5-1	few	TRBJ2-7	TGCGCCAGCAGCTTGGCCGGATCCGCTAGCGGTGCCTACGAGCAGTACTTC	CASSLAGSASGAYEQYF
TRBD1	TRBV5-4	many	TRBJ2-3	TGTGCCAGCAGCTCGGGACAGCCAAGGGGGCCGTCAGATACGCAGTATTTT	CASSSGQPRGPSDTQYF
TRBD1	TRBV6-6	few	TRBJ1-5	TGTGCCAGCAGCTCAGGACAGGTCCTTAGCAATCAGCCCCAGCATTTT	CASSSGQVLSNQPQHF
-	TRBV21-1	many	TRBJ2-2	TGTGCCAGCAAGAGGCGTCCGGGACACGGGCGTGGCGCCGGGGAGCTGTTTTTT	CASKRRPGHGRGAGELFF
-	TRBV11-3	many	TRBJ2-1	TGTGCCAGCAGCCCCAGGGGTTCCTACAATGAGCAGTTCTTC	CASSPRGSYNEQFF
-	TRBV10-2	few	TRBJ1-1	TGCGCCAGCATTCCGATGCAGGGGAACACTGAAGCTTTCTTT	CASIPMQGNTEAFF
TRBD2	TRBV6-6	-	TRBJ2-7	TGTGCCAGCAGGGGGACTAGCGGGGTTGAGCAGTACTTC	CASRGTSGVEQYF
TRBD2	TRBV20-1	-	TRBJ2-1	TGCAGTGCTAGCCGAATTTCCGGGACTAGAGATCCGAATGAGCAGTTCTTC	CSASRISGTRDPNEQFF
-	TRBV7-6	many	TRBJ1-4	TGTGCCAGCAGCAACGATGAAAAACTGTTTTTT	CASSNDEKLFF
TRBD2	TRBV9	few	TRBJ2-1	TGTGCCAGCAGCGTAGAGGCTAGCGGGAGGCTCCCCCATTACAATGAGCAGTTCTTC	CASSVEASGRLPHYNEQFF
TRBD1	TRBV27	-	TRBJ2-4	TGTGCCAGCAGCCGGGACAGTCAAAACATTCAGTACTTC	CASSRDSQNIQYF
-	TRBV30	-	TRBJ2-7	TGTGCCTGGAGTGTATCGGGGATCTTGACCGAGCAGTACTTC	CAWSVSGILTEQYF
-	TRBV12-3/TRBV12-4	-	TRBJ2-7	TGTGCCAGCAGCTCAAAGTACGAGCAGTACTTC	CASSSKYEQYF
TRBD1	TRBV3-1	-	TRBJ2-1	TGTGCCAGCAGCCAAGGACAGGGGCCCTACAATGAGCAGTTCTTC	CASSQGQGPYNEQFF
-	TRBV7-3	many	TRBJ2-1	TGTGCCAGCAGCCAAGGGTCCAACAATGAGCAGTTCTTC	CASSQGSNNEQFF
-	TRBV12-3/TRBV12-4	many	TRBJ2-1	TGTGCCAGCAGTACCGGCCAGGCGATGGACAGTTCCTACAATGAGCAGTTCTTC	CASSTGQAMDSSYNEQFF
TRBD2	TRBV6-6	few	TRBJ2-1	TGTGCCAGCAGTCCCCCCGGGACTAGCGGGATCTATGAGCAGTTCTTC	CASSPPGTSGIYEQFF
TRBD2	TRBV2	-	TRBJ2-1	TGTGCCAGCAAGGGACTAGCGGGAGGGGCCTACAATGAGCAGTTCTTC	CASKGLAGGAYNEQFF